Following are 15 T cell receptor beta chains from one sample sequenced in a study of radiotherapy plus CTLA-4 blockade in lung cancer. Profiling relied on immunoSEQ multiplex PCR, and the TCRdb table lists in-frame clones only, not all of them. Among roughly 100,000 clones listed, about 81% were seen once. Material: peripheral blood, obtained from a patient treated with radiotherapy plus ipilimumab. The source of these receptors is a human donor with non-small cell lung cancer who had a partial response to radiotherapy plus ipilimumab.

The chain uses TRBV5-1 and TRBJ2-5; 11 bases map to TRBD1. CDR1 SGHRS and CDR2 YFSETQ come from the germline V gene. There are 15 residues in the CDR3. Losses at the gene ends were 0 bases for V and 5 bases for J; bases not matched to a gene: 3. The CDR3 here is CASSLVGTGGETQYF. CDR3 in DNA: TGCGCCAGCAGCTTGGTAGGGACAGGGGGGGAGACCCAGTACTTC.

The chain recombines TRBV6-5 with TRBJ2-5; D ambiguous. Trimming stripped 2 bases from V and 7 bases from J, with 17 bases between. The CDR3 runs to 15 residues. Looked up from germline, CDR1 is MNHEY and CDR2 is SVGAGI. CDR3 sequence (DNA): TGTGCCAGCAGTTACCCGGGTCTAGGTCGACGGACCCAGTACTTC. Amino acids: CASSYPGLGRRTQYF.

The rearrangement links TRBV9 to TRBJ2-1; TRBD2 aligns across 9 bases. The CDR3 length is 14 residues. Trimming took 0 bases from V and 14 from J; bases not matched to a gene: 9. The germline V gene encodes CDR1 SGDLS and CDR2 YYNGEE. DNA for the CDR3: TGTGCCAGCAGCGTAGAGATTAGCGGGAGTGGAAAGTTCTTC. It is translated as CASSVEISGSGKFF.

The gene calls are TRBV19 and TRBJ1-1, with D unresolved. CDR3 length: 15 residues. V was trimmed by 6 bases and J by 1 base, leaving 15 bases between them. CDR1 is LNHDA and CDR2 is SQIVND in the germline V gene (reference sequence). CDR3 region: CASRDQRGPNTEAFF. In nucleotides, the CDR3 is TGTGCCAGTAGAGATCAGAGAGGGCCGAACACTGAAGCTTTCTTT.

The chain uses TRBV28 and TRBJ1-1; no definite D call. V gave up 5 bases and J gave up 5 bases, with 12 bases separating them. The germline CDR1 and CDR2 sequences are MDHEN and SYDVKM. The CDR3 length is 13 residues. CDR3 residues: CASSTGYSTEAFF. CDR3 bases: TGTGCCAGCAGTACCGGGTACTCGACTGAAGCTTTCTTT.

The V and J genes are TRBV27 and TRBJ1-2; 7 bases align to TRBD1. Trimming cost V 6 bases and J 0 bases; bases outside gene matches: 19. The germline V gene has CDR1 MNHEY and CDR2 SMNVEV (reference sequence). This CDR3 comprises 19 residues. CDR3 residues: CASRRRGVPGQRTNYGYTF. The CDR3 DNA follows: TGTGCCAGCAGGAGAAGGGGCGTCCCGGGACAGCGCACTAACTATGGCTACACCTTC.

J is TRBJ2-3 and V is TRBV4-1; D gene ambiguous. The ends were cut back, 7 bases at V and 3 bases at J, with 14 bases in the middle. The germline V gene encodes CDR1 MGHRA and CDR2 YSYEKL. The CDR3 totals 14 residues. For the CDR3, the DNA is TGCGCCAGCAAGGAGACGGAACTAACAGATACGCAGTATTTT. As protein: CASKETELTDTQYF.

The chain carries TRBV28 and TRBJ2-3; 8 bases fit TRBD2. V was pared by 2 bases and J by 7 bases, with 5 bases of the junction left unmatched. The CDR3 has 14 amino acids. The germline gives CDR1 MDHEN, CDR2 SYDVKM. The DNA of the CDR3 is TGTGCCAGCAGTTTAACGGGAGGGCGATATACGCAGTATTTT. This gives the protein CASSLTGGRYTQYF.

The CDR3 DNA follows: TGTGCCACCAGCAGAGATCTCGTCGGGTCTAACTATGGCTACACCTTC. Protein: CATSRDLVGSNYGYTF. V gene TRBV15 combines with J gene TRBJ1-2; no clear D. The V and J ends lost 0 bases and 0 bases respectively, with 11 bases between them. The CDR3 covers 16 residues. Per the germline V gene, CDR1 is LNHNV and CDR2 is YYDKDF (reference sequence).

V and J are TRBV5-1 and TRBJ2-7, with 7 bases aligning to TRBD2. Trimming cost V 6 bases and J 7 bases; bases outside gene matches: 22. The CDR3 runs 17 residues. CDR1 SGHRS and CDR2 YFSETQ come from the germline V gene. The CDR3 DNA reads TGCGCCAGCATCCTTGGGGCAAGCGGGACGGGAACGGGGGAGCAGTACTTC. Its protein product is CASILGASGTGTGEQYF.

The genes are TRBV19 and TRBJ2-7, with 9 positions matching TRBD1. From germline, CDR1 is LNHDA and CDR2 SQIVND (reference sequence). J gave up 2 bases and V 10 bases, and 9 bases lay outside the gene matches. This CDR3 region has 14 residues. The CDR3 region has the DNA TGTGCCACCCTCGGGACAGGGAGTCCCTACGAGCAGTACTTC. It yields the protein CATLGTGSPYEQYF.

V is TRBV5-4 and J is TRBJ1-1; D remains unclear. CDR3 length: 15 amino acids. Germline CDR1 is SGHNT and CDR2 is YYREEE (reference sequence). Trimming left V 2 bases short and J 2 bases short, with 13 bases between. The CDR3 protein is CASSFRVSGNTEAFF. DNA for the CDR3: TGTGCCAGCAGCTTTAGGGTATCGGGAAACACTGAAGCTTTCTTT.

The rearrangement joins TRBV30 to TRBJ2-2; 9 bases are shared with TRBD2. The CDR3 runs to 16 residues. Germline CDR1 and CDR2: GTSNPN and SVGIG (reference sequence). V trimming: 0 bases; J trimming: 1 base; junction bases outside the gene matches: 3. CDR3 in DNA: TGTGCCTGGAGTGTACAGACTAGCGGGAACACCGGGGAGCTGTTTTTT. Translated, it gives CAWSVQTSGNTGELFF.

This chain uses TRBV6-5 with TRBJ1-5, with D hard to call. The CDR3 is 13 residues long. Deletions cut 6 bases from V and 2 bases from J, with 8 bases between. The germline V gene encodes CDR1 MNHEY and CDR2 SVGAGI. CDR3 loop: CASRGPGNQPQHF. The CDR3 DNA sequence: TGTGCCAGCAGGGGCCCGGGCAATCAGCCCCAGCATTTT.

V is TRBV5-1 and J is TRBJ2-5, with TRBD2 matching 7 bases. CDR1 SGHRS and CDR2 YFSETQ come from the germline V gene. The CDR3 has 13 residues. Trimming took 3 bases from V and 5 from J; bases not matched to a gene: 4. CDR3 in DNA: TGCGCCAGCAGCTCAGCGGGAAGGGAGACCCAGTACTTC. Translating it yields CASSSAGRETQYF.